The 12 T cell receptor beta chains in this list originate from one sample, sequenced in a study of beta chain features in type 1 diabetes. Study findings and constraints: Shorter TCRB CDR3s, moderately but significantly so, marked every one of the four CD4+ subsets in Type 1 diabetes patients.

What these receptors recognize is not known. Reverse transcribing all isolated RNA meant expressed TCRB transcripts were sequenced. Profiled with immunoSEQ multiplex PCR; TCRdb holds only in-frame clones, not every one. In the table there are roughly 250,000 clones, over 20% of which are singletons. The specimen sequenced was naive CD4+ T cells from blood. These receptor sequences come from a woman between 40 and 50 years old with type 1 diabetes.

This clone was seen more than once but under ten times. This chain joins TRBV5-1 and TRBJ1-1; D is ambiguous. The CDR3 sequence is 14 residues long. The V end was cut by 4 bases, the J end by 5 bases, with 15 bases between. CDR1 SGHRS and CDR2 YFSETQ come from the germline V gene. The DNA for the CDR3 is TGCGCCAGCAGCCTGATGACCCCCGGGACTGAAGCTTTCTTT. Its protein is CASSLMTPGTEAFF.

The sample holds a few counts of this clone. This chain connects TRBV19 to TRBJ2-7; 7 nucleotides match TRBD2. The ends lost 7 bases at V and 3 bases at J; junction bases unmatched: 0. Germline V gene data show CDR1 as LNHDA and CDR2 as SQIVND (reference sequence). This CDR3 has 11 amino acids. CDR3 sequence reads: CASTGGYEQYF. The CDR3 bases are TGTGCCAGTACGGGGGGCTACGAGCAGTACTTC. The full variable domain, completed using reference TRBV19 and TRBJ2-7, is DGGITQSPKYLFRKEGQNVTLSCEQNLNHDAMYWYRQDPGQGLRLIYYSQIVNDFQKGDIAEGYSVSREKKESFPLTVTSAQKNPTAFYLCASTGGYEQYFGPGTRLTVT.

The table lists this clone with a few counts. This sequence joins TRBV5-1 and TRBJ2-3, with TRBD2 matching over 8 bases. The V segment lost 5 bases and the J segment 0 bases; nucleotides outside the gene matches: 2. Germline CDR1 is SGHRS and CDR2 is YFSETQ. The CDR3 has 14 residues. This chain's CDR3 is CASRLADSTDTQYF. The CDR3 region has the DNA TGCGCCAGCAGACTAGCGGATAGCACAGATACGCAGTATTTT.

The V call is TRBV29-1, the J call TRBJ2-1; 7 nucleotides match TRBD2. Per the germline V gene, CDR1 is SQVTM and CDR2 is ANQGSEA. This CDR3 comprises 14 residues. After removal of 6 bases from V and 4 bases from J, the junction contained 9 bases not matched to a gene. CDR3 residues: CSVTRASGYNEQFF. CDR3 in DNA: TGCAGCGTGACCCGGGCTAGCGGTTACAATGAGCAGTTCTTC.

This clone has just a few counts. The rearrangement joins TRBV2 to TRBJ1-5; D is unresolved. This CDR3 has 14 amino acids. V was cut by 4 bases and J by 3 bases, with 10 bases left in between. CDR1 is SNHLY, CDR2 FYNNEI, per germline. The CDR3 DNA follows: TGTGCCAGCAGTGTAACGAACATCAATCAGCCCCAGCATTTT. This codes for CASSVTNINQPQHF. The complete variable domain, with remaining parts taken from reference TRBV2 and TRBJ1-5, reads EPEVTQTPSHQVTQMGQEVILRCVPISNHLYFYWYRQILGQKVEFLVSFYNNEISEKSEIFDDQFSVERPDGSNFTLKIRSTKLEDSAMYFCASSVTNINQPQHFGDGTRLSIL.

As concerns this clone: The same CDR3 also results from other DNA sequences found in this sample. V is TRBV9 and J is TRBJ1-2, with D maybe TRBD1 (6 bases). This CDR3 spans 13 amino acids. V was clipped by 4 bases and J by 2 bases, with 9 bases between them. Germline V gives CDR1 SGDLS, CDR2 YYNGEE. This CDR3 reads CASSPDRNYGYTF. CDR3 nucleotide sequence: TGTGCCAGCAGCCCCGACAGGAACTATGGCTACACCTTC.

The chain carries TRBV6-5 and TRBJ2-7; perhaps TRBD2 as D (5 bases). V was trimmed by 6 bases and J by 2 bases, leaving 20 bases between them. Germline V gives CDR1 MNHEY, CDR2 SVGAGI. This CDR3 contains 16 residues. In DNA form, the CDR3 reads TGTGCCAGCAGCTACAGCCGCCCGGGGTTCGCCTACGAGCAGTACTTC. Protein sequence: CASSYSRPGFAYEQYF.

This sequence joins TRBV7-2 and TRBJ2-1; 11 nucleotides align to TRBD2. The length of the CDR3 is 15 residues. J lost 6 bases, V lost 1 base, and 2 bases had no gene match. Germline V gene lookup returns CDR1 SGHTA and CDR2 FQGNSA. As DNA, the CDR3 is TGTGCCAGCAGCTTAGGACTAGCGGGGTCCAATGAGCAGTTCTTC. It specifies CASSLGLAGSNEQFF.

This chain uses TRBV5-1 with TRBJ2-1; 9 bases map to TRBD2. The CDR3 has 14 residues. The V gene's germline CDR1 is SGHRS and CDR2 YFSETQ. The J segment lost 10 bases and the V segment lost 1 base, leaving 6 bases of the junction unmatched. Here the CDR3 DNA reads TGCGCCAGCAGCTTGAATCCTAGCGGGAACGAGCAGTTCTTC. Translation: CASSLNPSGNEQFF.

The chain recombines TRBV27 with TRBJ1-2; D is ambiguous. CDR1 is MNHEY and CDR2 is SMNVEV in the germline V gene (reference sequence). V was clipped by 2 bases and J by 5 bases, with 12 bases between them. This CDR3 region has 14 residues. The CDR3 sequence is CASSLAGWEYGYTF. The DNA of the CDR3 is TGTGCCAGCAGTTTAGCGGGATGGGAATATGGCTACACCTTC.

The rearrangement uses TRBV5-1 and TRBJ2-3; a weak D match, TRBD1 (5 bases). The CDR3 is made up of 13 amino acids. Per germline, CDR1 SGHRS and CDR2 YFSETQ. Trimming removed 7 bases at V and 5 bases at J, with 14 bases between. CDR3 sequence: CASGLTVGDTQYF. DNA for the CDR3: TGCGCCAGCGGGCTGACAGTCGGAGATACGCAGTATTTT.

A few counts support this clone. This chain connects TRBV29-1 to TRBJ2-7; 10 nucleotides agree with TRBD1. The CDR3 contains 14 residues. V lost 6 bases, J lost 5 bases, and 10 bases stayed unmatched. Germline V gene sequence: CDR1 SQVTM, CDR2 ANQGSEA. Here the CDR3 DNA reads TGCAGCGTCCCCCGGACAGGGGGAACCCACGAGCAGTACTTC. Its translation: CSVPRTGGTHEQYF.